Listed below are T cell receptor beta chains from one sample, sequenced in a study of blood T cell repertoires in COVID-19. The protocol was immunoSEQ multiplex PCR, while the TCRdb copy is restricted to in-frame clones and leaves out a portion. This sample has roughly 240,000 clones, with 80% to 90% found just once. The material sequenced was peripheral blood. Every receptor here comes from a man between 35 and 55 years old who had recovered from COVID-19. The CDR3 runs from the conserved cysteine through the conserved F or W.

TRBV9	TRBJ2-1	CASSSNSGPPVEQFF
TRBV7-9	TRBJ2-5	CASSSTGTRIQETQYF
TRBV5-6	TRBJ2-3	CASSSYRAAVDTQYF
TRBV27	TRBJ2-6	CASTADRDGANVLTF
TRBV27	TRBJ1-2	CASSREGAYGYTF
TRBV7-2	TRBJ2-2	CASSLQGRNTGELFF
TRBV9	TRBJ2-7	CASSVEVAGPWGEQYF
TRBV7-2	TRBJ1-2	CASSPNQGQSYGYTF
TRBV10-1	TRBJ2-7	CASSVGGDFHEQYF
TRBV29-1	TRBJ1-2	CSAILDRRPYGYTF
TRBV19	TRBJ1-5	CASRAQNNQPQHF
TRBV27	TRBJ1-2	CASRRQGPLNNYGYTF
TRBV6-5	TRBJ2-1	CASRLAGKDEQFF
TRBV20-1	TRBJ1-1	CSASWGQLTEAFF
TRBV5-4	TRBJ1-2	CASSLDRDYGYTF
TRBV5-6	TRBJ2-4	CASSKDISKNIQYF
TRBV5-5	TRBJ2-1	CASSWGVPSSLYNEQFF
TRBV10-3	TRBJ2-3	CAISWLAADTQYF
TRBV11-3	TRBJ1-1	CASSSTANTEAFF
TRBV7-2	TRBJ1-1	CASQRRTDDQRAFF
TRBV10-1	TRBJ2-7	CASEGTDVSYEQYF
TRBV9	TRBJ1-1	CASSVGAPSTEAFF
TRBV19	TRBJ1-1	CASSEKTDTEAFF
TRBV3-1/TRBV3-2	TRBJ1-1	CASSQQDGTEAFF
TRBV11-3	TRBJ2-5	CASSAGLAEETQYF
TRBV15	TRBJ1-2	CATSREGGGYGYTF
TRBV6-5	TRBJ1-1	CASSYRSYTEAFF
TRBV25-1	TRBJ2-5	CASSARDREQTQYF
TRBV3-1/TRBV3-2	TRBJ2-5	CASSQDIQRETQYF
TRBV2	TRBJ1-2	CASSEAGVDYGYTF
TRBV5-1	TRBJ1-5	CASSLTGGVFQPQHF
TRBV5-5	TRBJ2-1	CASSFFQGSNEQFF
TRBV30	TRBJ2-7	CAWRADFAGYEQYF
TRBV6-2/TRBV6-3	TRBJ2-5	CASSYSGEETQYF
TRBV19	TRBJ2-1	CATGRDRVSDEQFF
TRBV29-1	TRBJ2-6	CSVAAGANVLTF
TRBV12-3/TRBV12-4	TRBJ1-1	CASTQTVNTEAFF
TRBV5-5	TRBJ2-3	CASSLYRDTDTQYF
TRBV5-6	TRBJ1-1	CASSWGQNEAFF
TRBV6-6	TRBJ2-5	CASRHSQETQYF
TRBV4-3	TRBJ2-3	CASSQDLPGRRLDTQYF
TRBV7-2	TRBJ1-5	CASSPGTGGNQPQHF
TRBV10-3	TRBJ1-4	CAISDGVFNEKLFF
TRBV9	TRBJ2-5	CASSVAGSGEQETQYF
TRBV18	TRBJ2-2	CASSPRTGGLGTGELFF
TRBV5-1	TRBJ1-4	CASSGGSGEKLFF
TRBV28	TRBJ2-2	CASSSRTDRGRSTGELFF
TRBV19	TRBJ1-1	CASSTGTVNTEAFF
TRBV15	TRBJ2-7	CATSRDRSGGSYEQYF
TRBV18	TRBJ2-5	CASSPPSGEPPDF
TRBV27	TRBJ2-1	CASSFGAYSYNEQFF
TRBV5-5	TRBJ2-5	CASSFQGLETQYF
TRBV28	TRBJ2-7	CASSLWGQKSYEQYF
TRBV7-9	TRBJ2-1	CASSEDGGASSSYNEQFF
TRBV18	TRBJ1-5	CASSPRQSSNQPQHF
TRBV5-1	TRBJ2-3	CASSGIAGADTQYF
TRBV27	TRBJ2-1	CASSFPTDRPSYNEQFF
TRBV29-1	TRBJ1-2	CSVDASYGYTF
TRBV3-1/TRBV3-2	TRBJ2-1	CASSQDLTRLAGDEQFF
TRBV27	TRBJ2-7	CASSSWAGGSEQYF